The rows below give T cell receptor beta chains drawn from one sample of a study of blood T cell repertoires in COVID-19. The table came from immunoSEQ multiplex PCR; TCRdb's copy has only in-frame clones and leaves some out. Of approximately 150,000 clones listed, 81% were seen once; the top ten hold more than 8%. Material: peripheral blood. All receptors come from a human donor in a cohort sampled during active COVID-19. The CDR3 runs from the conserved cysteine through the conserved F or W. The order of the fields is D gene, clone size, V gene, J gene, CDR3 DNA, CDR3 protein. A D gene is named only where the DNA matches it firmly. The listing skips clone size in some rows; elsewhere it reads once, few, many or a size class.

D: NA; size: few; V: TRBV5-6; J: TRBJ2-5; DNA: TGTGCCAGCAGCTTGTCCGGGGTCGAGACCCAGTACTTC; CDR3: CASSLSGVETQYF
D: TRBD2; size: NA; V: TRBV11-2; J: TRBJ2-7; DNA: TGTGCCAGCAGCCAGAGGGTAGCGGGAGGCTACGAGCAGTACTTC; CDR3: CASSQRVAGGYEQYF
D: TRBD2; size: NA; V: TRBV5-4; J: TRBJ2-7; DNA: TGTGCCAGCAGCCTTCTGACGCTAGCGGGACGAGCCTACGAGCAGTACTTC; CDR3: CASSLLTLAGRAYEQYF
D: TRBD1; size: NA; V: TRBV7-2; J: TRBJ2-3; DNA: TGTGCCAGCAGCCTTAGTCCTAGCTCTCGACAGGGGGGATGGGATACGCAGTATTTT; CDR3: CASSLSPSSRQGGWDTQYF
D: NA; size: NA; V: TRBV27; J: TRBJ1-4; DNA: TGTGCCAGCAGTTTATCCCTCCAGAGGGCAACTAATGAAAAACTGTTTTTT; CDR3: CASSLSLQRATNEKLFF
D: NA; size: NA; V: TRBV6-5; J: TRBJ1-2; DNA: TGTGCCAGCAGATCCGGGGTTTTGTATGGCTACACCTTC; CDR3: CASRSGVLYGYTF
D: TRBD1; size: NA; V: TRBV28; J: TRBJ1-5; DNA: TGTGCCAGCAGTCGCATCAGGACAGGCAGGGCTCAGCCCCAGCATTTT; CDR3: CASSRIRTGRAQPQHF
D: TRBD1; size: NA; V: TRBV28; J: TRBJ1-2; DNA: TGTGCCAGCACCCCTAGTCGACGGACAGGGGGTTATGGCTACACCTTC; CDR3: CASTPSRRTGGYGYTF
D: NA; size: NA; V: TRBV5-1; J: TRBJ2-7; DNA: TGCGCCAGGCAGGGGTACGAGCAGTACTTC; CDR3: CARQGYEQYF
D: TRBD1; size: NA; V: TRBV6-2/TRBV6-3; J: TRBJ2-5; DNA: TGTGCCAGCAGTAGGAGCCGGGACAGGGGGCGAGAGACCCAGTACTTC; CDR3: CASSRSRDRGRETQYF
D: NA; size: NA; V: TRBV4-2; J: TRBJ1-5; DNA: TGTGCCAGCAGCCAAGTGGTGGGCGAGGCGGGGGCCTACAATCAGCCCCAGCATTTT; CDR3: CASSQVVGEAGAYNQPQHF
D: TRBD2; size: NA; V: TRBV5-1; J: TRBJ2-1; DNA: TGCGCCAGCAGCCAGCTTAGCGGGATCAGCCCCAATGAGCAGTTCTTC; CDR3: CASSQLSGISPNEQFF
D: NA; size: NA; V: TRBV6-1; J: TRBJ1-4; DNA: TGTGCCAGCAGTGAACCAAGGAGGGCCTCTAATGAAAAACTGTTTTTT; CDR3: CASSEPRRASNEKLFF
D: TRBD1; size: NA; V: TRBV3-1/TRBV3-2; J: TRBJ1-4; DNA: TGTGCCAGCAGCCAGAGGGACAGGGCTAATGAAAAACTGTTTTTT; CDR3: CASSQRDRANEKLFF
D: TRBD2; size: NA; V: TRBV27; J: TRBJ2-3; DNA: TGTGCCAGCAGTTGGACTAGCGGCACAGATACGCAGTATTTT; CDR3: CASSWTSGTDTQYF
D: NA; size: few; V: TRBV4-1; J: TRBJ1-3; DNA: TGCGCCAGCAGCCAAGATTGGGGGGGCTCTGGAAACACCATATATTTT; CDR3: CASSQDWGGSGNTIYF
D: TRBD1; size: NA; V: TRBV2; J: TRBJ2-5; DNA: TGTGCCAGCAAAACGACAGGGATTTACCGTCAGTACTTC; CDR3: CASKTTGIYRQYF
D: NA; size: NA; V: TRBV29-1; J: TRBJ2-1; DNA: TGCAGCGCCCGCCGAGCGGAAATTTACAATGAGCAGTTCTTC; CDR3: CSARRAEIYNEQFF
D: NA; size: NA; V: TRBV28; J: TRBJ2-1; DNA: TGTGCCAGCAGGACCGGAGGGACAGCCTACAATGAGCAGTTCTTC; CDR3: CASRTGGTAYNEQFF
D: TRBD1; size: once; V: TRBV28; J: TRBJ1-2; DNA: TGTGCCAGCAGTCCTTACAGGGGGCTCCTGGGTGGCTACACCTTC; CDR3: CASSPYRGLLGGYTF
D: TRBD1; size: NA; V: TRBV24-1; J: TRBJ1-6; DNA: TGTGCCACCAGTGATGGACAGGGTAATTCACCCCTCCACTTT; CDR3: CATSDGQGNSPLHF
D: NA; size: NA; V: TRBV4-2; J: TRBJ2-3; DNA: TGTGCCAGCAGCCAAGCCCCCCGGGGTAGTGGGGGCACAGATACGCAGTATTTT; CDR3: CASSQAPRGSGGTDTQYF
D: TRBD1; size: NA; V: TRBV19; J: TRBJ1-2; DNA: TGTGCCAGTAGTATGGATCCGGGACAGACCTACTATGGCTACACCTTC; CDR3: CASSMDPGQTYYGYTF
D: NA; size: NA; V: TRBV29-1; J: TRBJ2-3; DNA: TGCAGCGTTGGGACAAATCCAGATACGCAGTATTTT; CDR3: CSVGTNPDTQYF
D: NA; size: NA; V: TRBV6-5; J: TRBJ2-7; DNA: TGTGCCAGCAGTTACAGGGGTAGTTCCGAGCAGTACTTC; CDR3: CASSYRGSSEQYF
D: NA; size: NA; V: TRBV5-1; J: TRBJ2-6; DNA: TGCGCCAGCAGCTTGGTTACAGGCCGGTCTGGGGCCAACGTCCTGACTTTC; CDR3: CASSLVTGRSGANVLTF
D: NA; size: NA; V: TRBV2; J: TRBJ2-7; DNA: TGTGCCAGCAGTCTACAGGGTTATCGCTACGAGCAGTACTTC; CDR3: CASSLQGYRYEQYF
D: NA; size: NA; V: TRBV4-1; J: TRBJ2-2; DNA: TGCGCCAGCAGCCAAGGAGATTTGGACACCGGGGAGCTGTTTTTT; CDR3: CASSQGDLDTGELFF
D: TRBD2; size: NA; V: TRBV19; J: TRBJ2-7; DNA: TGTGCCAGTAGTACCTTGAGCGGGAGGGCCCGGTACGAGCAGTACTTC; CDR3: CASSTLSGRARYEQYF
D: TRBD1; size: NA; V: TRBV6-5; J: TRBJ2-7; DNA: TGTGCCAGCAGTCATCGACAGGGTTACGAGCAGTACTTC; CDR3: CASSHRQGYEQYF
D: TRBD1; size: NA; V: TRBV15; J: TRBJ1-2; DNA: TGTGCCACCAGCAGAAGTATAAGGGACAGGGATTATGGCTACACCTTC; CDR3: CATSRSIRDRDYGYTF
D: NA; size: NA; V: TRBV24-1; J: TRBJ1-1; DNA: TGTGCCACCAGTGTGGTGTGGGACTTGTCGGTCGAAGCTTTCTTT; CDR3: CATSVVWDLSVEAFF
D: TRBD2; size: NA; V: TRBV2; J: TRBJ2-7; DNA: TGTGCCAGCAGTGGAGGTAGCGGGATGTCCTACGAGCAGTACTTC; CDR3: CASSGGSGMSYEQYF
D: NA; size: NA; V: TRBV18; J: TRBJ2-4; DNA: TGTGCCAGCTCACCCGGGGGAGCCAAAAACATTCAGTACTTC; CDR3: CASSPGGAKNIQYF
D: NA; size: NA; V: TRBV28; J: TRBJ2-7; DNA: TGTGCCAGCAGTTTGGGACACAGGACCTACGAGCAGTACTTC; CDR3: CASSLGHRTYEQYF
D: NA; size: NA; V: TRBV19; J: TRBJ2-5; DNA: TGTGCCAGTAGTACCCGTGGACAGAGTTCCCAAAAAGAGACCCAGTACTTC; CDR3: CASSTRGQSSQKETQYF
D: TRBD1; size: NA; V: TRBV4-3; J: TRBJ2-7; DNA: TGCGCCAGCAGCCATAGACAGGGGTACGAGCAGTACTTC; CDR3: CASSHRQGYEQYF
D: TRBD2; size: NA; V: TRBV10-3; J: TRBJ2-5; DNA: TGTGCCATCAGTCGAGCGGGAGGAACCCAAGAGACCCAGTACTTC; CDR3: CAISRAGGTQETQYF
D: TRBD1; size: NA; V: TRBV11-2; J: TRBJ2-7; DNA: TGTGCCAGCAGCCCCTCAGGGGGTGCCGGCTACGAGCAGTACTTC; CDR3: CASSPSGGAGYEQYF
D: NA; size: NA; V: TRBV5-6; J: TRBJ2-7; DNA: TGTGCCAGCAGCTGGAAAAGGCGGGGTAGCTCCTACGAGCAGTACTTC; CDR3: CASSWKRRGSSYEQYF
D: TRBD1; size: NA; V: TRBV12-3/TRBV12-4; J: TRBJ2-7; DNA: TGTGCCAGCAGTTTAGGACAGGGAGACGAGCAGTACTTC; CDR3: CASSLGQGDEQYF
D: NA; size: few; V: TRBV7-3; J: TRBJ1-6; DNA: TGTGCCAGCAGCAAACGGGGGTGGGGATCACCCCTCCACTTT; CDR3: CASSKRGWGSPLHF
D: TRBD1; size: NA; V: TRBV29-1; J: TRBJ2-3; DNA: TGCAGCCTTATGGGAGGACAGGGTGTTATGGATACGCAGTATTTT; CDR3: CSLMGGQGVMDTQYF
D: TRBD1; size: once; V: TRBV6-5; J: TRBJ2-2; DNA: TGTGCCAGCTTCCCGACAGGGGCGAGTCCCGGGGAGCTGTTTTTT; CDR3: CASFPTGASPGELFF
D: TRBD2; size: NA; V: TRBV10-3; J: TRBJ2-3; DNA: TGTGCCATCAGCTCCGGACTAGCGGGAGGCGGCACAGATACGCAGTATTTT; CDR3: CAISSGLAGGGTDTQYF
D: TRBD2; size: NA; V: TRBV6-2/TRBV6-3; J: TRBJ2-3; DNA: TGTGCCAGCAGTTACTCCCTCGAACTAGCGGGATCCACAGATACGCAGTATTTT; CDR3: CASSYSLELAGSTDTQYF
D: NA; size: NA; V: TRBV7-3; J: TRBJ2-3; DNA: TGTGCCAGCAGCTTAGTGGGAGCTTACACAGATACGCAGTATTTT; CDR3: CASSLVGAYTDTQYF
D: TRBD2; size: NA; V: TRBV27; J: TRBJ2-5; DNA: TGTGCCAGCAGTTTATCGAGGACTAGCGGGAGCCTGGGAGAGACCCAGTACTTC; CDR3: CASSLSRTSGSLGETQYF
D: NA; size: few; V: TRBV18; J: TRBJ2-2; DNA: TGTGCCAGCTCACCACCATACTCCGGGGAGCTGTTTTTT; CDR3: CASSPPYSGELFF
D: NA; size: NA; V: TRBV5-4; J: TRBJ2-6; DNA: TGTGCCAGCACCCTGGCTGGGGGGGCGGTCTCTGGGGCCAACGTCCTGACTTTC; CDR3: CASTLAGGAVSGANVLTF
D: TRBD2; size: NA; V: TRBV19; J: TRBJ2-5; DNA: TGTGCCAGTACCCCCCGGGGACTAGCGGGAGTGGAGACCCAGTACTTC; CDR3: CASTPRGLAGVETQYF
D: NA; size: NA; V: TRBV5-1; J: TRBJ2-7; DNA: TGCGCCAGCAGCTTGGACCCAAGCGAGAGAATCTACGAGCAGTACTTC; CDR3: CASSLDPSERIYEQYF
D: NA; size: NA; V: TRBV4-2; J: TRBJ2-7; DNA: TGTGCCAGCAGCCCCCGGGAAGGGTACGAGCAGTACTTC; CDR3: CASSPREGYEQYF
D: NA; size: NA; V: TRBV2; J: TRBJ2-5; DNA: TGTGCCAGCAGGGACCGCGGGGAGACCCAGTACTTC; CDR3: CASRDRGETQYF
D: TRBD1; size: NA; V: TRBV9; J: TRBJ2-5; DNA: TGTGCCAGCAGCGCCCGACAGGGGTTCCAAGAGACCCAGTACTTC; CDR3: CASSARQGFQETQYF
D: NA; size: NA; V: TRBV5-5; J: TRBJ1-2; DNA: TGTGCCAGCAGCGCGCGTTGGGGGCTGGACTATGGCTACACCTTC; CDR3: CASSARWGLDYGYTF
D: TRBD2; size: NA; V: TRBV27; J: TRBJ2-1; DNA: TGTGCCAGCAGAACCTCGTCGACTAGCGGGAGATACAATGAGCAGTTCTTC; CDR3: CASRTSSTSGRYNEQFF